This T cell receptor beta chain was profiled in a study of shared T cell receptors in the human thymus. The CDR3 totals 18 residues. CDR1 and CDR2 from the germline V gene are LGHNA and YSLEER. On this clone: Its ends do not fully match the called genes, so a read error is possible. The sample carries other DNA sequences with the same CDR3.

Only in-frame clones appear in the TCRdb table, and some are missing; sequencing was by immunoSEQ multiplex PCR. This table holds under 850,000 clones, around 89% found once. These sequences were also reported in another study, on human thymus T cells. That study reports: The thymus was resected at corrective cardiac surgery.

The chain recombines TRBV4-3 with TRBJ1-1, with D possibly being TRBD1 (6 bases). The receptor comes from a boy under three years old with a congenital heart defect. The sequenced material came from thymocytes. The CDR3 region has the DNA TGCGCCAGCAGTCAAGAAGGAGGCAGGGGAGGGGTGAACACTGAAGCTTTCTTT. It is translated as CASSQEGGRGGVNTEAFF.